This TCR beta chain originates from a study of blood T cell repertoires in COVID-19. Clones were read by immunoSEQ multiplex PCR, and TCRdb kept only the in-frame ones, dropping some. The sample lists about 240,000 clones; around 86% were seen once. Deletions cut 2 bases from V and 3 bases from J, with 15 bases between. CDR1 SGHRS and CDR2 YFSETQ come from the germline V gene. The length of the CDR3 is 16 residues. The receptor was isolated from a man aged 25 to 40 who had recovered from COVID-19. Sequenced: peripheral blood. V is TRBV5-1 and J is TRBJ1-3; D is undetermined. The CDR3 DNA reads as TGCGCCAGCAGCTTCTCATCAACCGCGGTTGGAAACACCATATATTTT. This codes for CASSFSSTAVGNTIYF.